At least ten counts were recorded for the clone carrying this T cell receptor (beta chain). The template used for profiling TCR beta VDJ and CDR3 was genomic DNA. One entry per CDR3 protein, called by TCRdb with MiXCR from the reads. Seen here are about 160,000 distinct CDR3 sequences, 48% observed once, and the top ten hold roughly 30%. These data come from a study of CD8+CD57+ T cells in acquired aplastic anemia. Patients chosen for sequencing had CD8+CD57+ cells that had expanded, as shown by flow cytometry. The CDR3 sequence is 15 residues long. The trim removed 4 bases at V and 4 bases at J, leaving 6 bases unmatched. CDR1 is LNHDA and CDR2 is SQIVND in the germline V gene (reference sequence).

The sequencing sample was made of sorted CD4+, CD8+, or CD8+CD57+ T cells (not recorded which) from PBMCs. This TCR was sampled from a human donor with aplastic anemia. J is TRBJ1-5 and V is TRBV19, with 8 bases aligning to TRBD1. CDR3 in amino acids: CASSKATGANQPQHF. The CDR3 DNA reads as TGTGCCAGTAGTAAGGCGACAGGGGCTAATCAGCCCCAGCATTTT.